This passage covers 25 T cell receptor beta chains from one sample sequenced in a study of CXCR3-negative and CXCR3-positive naive CD8 T cells. Regarding the study as a whole: More hydrophobic TRB CDR3s occurred in CXCR3-positive than in CXCR3-negative naive cells.

The antigens these receptors bind are not known. UMI-labeled TRB cDNA libraries were prepared by 5' RACE. TCRdb reprocessed the 5' RACE reads, keeping one entry per CDR3 protein, no DNA. The sample has several thousand distinct CDR3 sequences, and its top ten clones hold 1.9%. The sequenced sample consisted of naive CXCR3+ CD8+ T cells from blood. The subset: CD45RO-CCR7+CD27+CD95- naive CD8+ T cells expressing CXCR3 (TNR3+). The receptors originated from a human donor in good health. Some clones in this sample may be carry-over from other donors' samples.

The V gene is TRBV29-1, the J gene TRBJ1-2. Germline lookup yields CDR1 SQVTM and CDR2 ANQGSEA. The CDR3 has 14 amino acids. Here the CDR3 reads CSVIRVPRNYGYTF.

The chain is built from TRBV7-6 and TRBJ1-3; TCRdb calls TRBD1, which cannot be checked without DNA. The CDR3 runs to 15 residues. Germline values: CDR1 SGHVS, CDR2 FNYEAQ. CDR3 region: CASSPWTNSGNTIYF. Together with reference TRBV7-6 and TRBJ1-3, the CDR3 gives the full variable domain: GAGVSQSPRYKVTKRGQDVALRCDPISGHVSLYWYRQALGQGPEFLTYFNYEAQQDKSGLPNDRFSAERPEGSISTLTIQRTEQRDSAMYRCASSPWTNSGNTIYFGEGSWLTVV.

V gene TRBV25-1 combines with J gene TRBJ1-5. The CDR3 runs 12 residues. Germline V gene data show CDR1 as MGHDK and CDR2 as SYGVNS. The CDR3 loop reads CASSSLNQPQHF.

The chain recombines TRBV28 with TRBJ2-7; the TCRdb D gene call, TRBD2, has no DNA to confirm it. The CDR3 has 16 amino acids. Germline V lookup: CDR1 MDHEN, CDR2 SYDVKM. The CDR3 sequence: CASSLLTRASSYEQYF.

The chain combines TRBV5-1 with TRBJ2-3; TCRdb's assignment of TRBD2 cannot be checked, as there is no DNA. This CDR3 spans 16 amino acids. Germline V lookup: CDR1 SGHRS, CDR2 YFSETQ. The CDR3 is CASSLVASGSTDTQYF.

This chain links TRBV29-1 with TRBJ2-3; TCRdb's D call, TRBD2, is unchecked because there is no DNA. CDR1 and CDR2 (germline): SQVTM, ANQGSEA. This CDR3 has 17 residues. CDR3 region: CSVAGASGRHVSDTQYF.

The chain carries TRBV7-9 and TRBJ2-1; TCRdb's D call of TRBD1 is untestable without DNA. The CDR3 covers 12 residues. Germline CDR1 SEHNR, CDR2 FQNEAQ (reference sequence). The CDR3 protein is CASSLGSHVRFF.

V usage is TRBV11-2 and J usage is TRBJ2-3. In germline, CDR1 is SGHAT, CDR2 FQNNGV. This CDR3 spans 12 amino acids. CDR3 sequence: CASSFGTDTQYF.

The chain has TRBV29-1 and TRBJ1-2. Germline V gene data show CDR1 as SQVTM and CDR2 as ANQGSEA. The CDR3 contains 12 residues. The CDR3 here is CSVVGDIAGYTF.

The chain combines TRBV5-1 with TRBJ2-6; the D call of TRBD1 rests on TCRdb alone, since no DNA is present to check it. The germline V gene encodes CDR1 SGHRS and CDR2 YFSETQ. The CDR3 extends over 15 amino acids. The CDR3 loop reads CASSGTGVGANVLTF.

The chain joins TRBV20-1 to TRBJ2-7; the D call from TCRdb, TRBD1, cannot be confirmed without DNA. The length of the CDR3 is 13 residues. Germline CDR1 is DFQATT and CDR2 is SNEGSKA (reference sequence). The CDR3 is CSASAGDSYEQYF.

The chain carries TRBV7-2 and TRBJ1-1; TCRdb's D gene call, TRBD1, goes unchecked for lack of DNA. There are 14 residues in the CDR3. Germline V gene sequence: CDR1 SGHTA, CDR2 FQGNSA. The CDR3 loop is CASSPGGENTEAFF.

The chain carries TRBV6-1 and TRBJ1-1. Germline CDR1 MNHNS, CDR2 SASEGT. This CDR3 is built from 12 residues. CDR3 loop: CASIETSTEAFF.

The chain links TRBV20-1 to TRBJ2-4; checking the TCRdb D call of TRBD1 is not possible without DNA. The CDR3 runs 20 residues. The germline gives CDR1 DFQATT, CDR2 SNEGSKA (reference sequence). The chain's CDR3 is CSASTRGGQDINLAKNIQYF.

The chain couples TRBV7-3 to TRBJ1-2. The CDR3 sequence is 13 residues long. Per germline, CDR1 SGHTA and CDR2 FQGTGA. The CDR3 here is CASSLGTSYGYTF.

This clonotype is deemed medium-sized (0.01 to 0.1%) by its frequency. V usage is TRBV28 and J usage is TRBJ2-2; TCRdb outputs TRBD1, but without DNA this stays unchecked. CDR1 is MDHEN and CDR2 is SYDVKM in the germline V gene. The CDR3 runs to 16 residues. CDR3: CASSLFWTGNTGELFF. Supplemented by reference TRBV28 and TRBJ2-2, the full variable domain reads DVKVTQSSRYLVKRTGEKVFLECVQDMDHENMFWYRQDPGLGLRLIYFSYDVKMKEKGDIPEGYSVSREKKERFSLILESASTNQTSMYLCASSLFWTGNTGELFFGEGSRLTVL.

This chain links TRBV28 with TRBJ1-5. The germline CDR1 and CDR2 sequences are MDHEN and SYDVKM. CDR3 length: 11 residues. The CDR3 sequence is CASSFSQPQHF.

The rearrangement joins TRBV10-3 to TRBJ1-1; checking the TCRdb D call of TRBD1 is not possible without DNA. From germline, CDR1 is ENHRY and CDR2 SYGVKD. This CDR3 is built from 12 residues. The CDR3 region is CAITTGNTEAFF.

This chain links TRBV25-1 with TRBJ1-1. CDR1 is MGHDK and CDR2 is SYGVNS in the germline V gene. CDR3 length: 14 amino acids. The CDR3 loop reads CASSASWANTEAFF.

CDR3 sequence: CASSNTGTSVYNEQFF. V usage is TRBV9 and J usage is TRBJ2-1; TCRdb picks TRBD2, but there is no DNA to check that call. Germline V CDR1 and CDR2: SGDLS, YYNGEE. This CDR3 is built from 16 residues.

The J gene is TRBJ2-1, the V gene TRBV29-1. The CDR3 contains 15 residues. The germline CDR1 and CDR2 sequences are SQVTM and ANQGSEA. CDR3 sequence: CSVEDLADSYNEQFF.

The rearrangement joins TRBV7-2 to TRBJ2-1. The CDR3 is made up of 14 amino acids. Germline lookup yields CDR1 SGHTA and CDR2 FQGNSA. The CDR3 loop is CASSLGGSYNEQFF.

The genes are TRBV11-3 and TRBJ2-1. This CDR3 spans 15 amino acids. Germline V gene data show CDR1 as SGHNT and CDR2 as YENEEA. Here the CDR3 reads CASSQLLAYYNEQFF. Using reference TRBV11-3 and TRBJ2-1 for the parts outside the CDR3, the full variable domain is EAGVVQSPRYKIIEKKQPVAFWCNPISGHNTLYWYLQNLGQGPELLIRYENEEAVDDSQLPKDRFSAERLKGVDSTLKIQPAELGDSAVYLCASSQLLAYYNEQFFGPGTRLTVL.

This clonotype is deemed medium-sized (0.01 to 0.1%) by its frequency. The chain employs TRBV29-1 and TRBJ2-1; TCRdb calls TRBD1, which cannot be checked without DNA. The V gene's germline CDR1 is SQVTM and CDR2 ANQGSEA. The CDR3 has 13 amino acids. The CDR3 here is CSVGVRGEDEQFF.

CDR3: CSVGDRFPYEQYF. The chain combines TRBV29-1 with TRBJ2-7; TCRdb lists TRBD1, though no DNA is available to test this call. Per germline, CDR1 SQVTM and CDR2 ANQGSEA. This CDR3 region has 13 residues.